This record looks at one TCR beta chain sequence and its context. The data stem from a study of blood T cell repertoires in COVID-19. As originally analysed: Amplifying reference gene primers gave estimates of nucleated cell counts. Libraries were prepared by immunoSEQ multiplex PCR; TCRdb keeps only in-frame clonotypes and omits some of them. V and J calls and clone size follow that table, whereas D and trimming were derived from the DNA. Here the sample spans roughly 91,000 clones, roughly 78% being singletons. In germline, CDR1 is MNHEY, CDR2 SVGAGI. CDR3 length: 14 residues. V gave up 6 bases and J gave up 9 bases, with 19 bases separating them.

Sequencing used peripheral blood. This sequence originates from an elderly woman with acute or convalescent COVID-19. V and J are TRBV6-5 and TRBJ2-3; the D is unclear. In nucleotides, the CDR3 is TGTGCCAGCAGCCAAAGAGGCCCTTCTGACACGCAGTATTTT. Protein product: CASSQRGPSDTQYF.